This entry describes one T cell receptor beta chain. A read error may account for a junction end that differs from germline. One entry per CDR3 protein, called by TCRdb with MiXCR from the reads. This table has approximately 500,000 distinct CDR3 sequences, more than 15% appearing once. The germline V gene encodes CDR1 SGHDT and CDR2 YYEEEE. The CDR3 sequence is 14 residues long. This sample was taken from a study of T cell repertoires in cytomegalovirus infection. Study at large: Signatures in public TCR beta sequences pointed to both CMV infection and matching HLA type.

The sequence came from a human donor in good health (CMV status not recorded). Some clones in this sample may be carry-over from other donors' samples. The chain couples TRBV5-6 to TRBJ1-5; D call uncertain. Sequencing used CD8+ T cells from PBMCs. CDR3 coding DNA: TGTGCAAGCAGCTTAACCGTGGGAAGACAGCCCCAGCATTTT. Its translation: CASSLTVGRQPQHF.